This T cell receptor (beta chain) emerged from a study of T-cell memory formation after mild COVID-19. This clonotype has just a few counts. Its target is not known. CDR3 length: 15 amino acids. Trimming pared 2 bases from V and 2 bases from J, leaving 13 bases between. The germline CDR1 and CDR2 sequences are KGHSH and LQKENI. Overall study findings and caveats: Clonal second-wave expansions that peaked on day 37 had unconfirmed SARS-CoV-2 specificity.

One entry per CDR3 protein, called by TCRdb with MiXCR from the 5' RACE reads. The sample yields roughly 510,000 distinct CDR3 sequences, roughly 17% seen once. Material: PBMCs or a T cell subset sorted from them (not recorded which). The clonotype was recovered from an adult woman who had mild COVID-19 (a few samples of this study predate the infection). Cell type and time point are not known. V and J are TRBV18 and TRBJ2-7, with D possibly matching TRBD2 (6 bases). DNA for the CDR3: TGTGCCAGCTCACCATACAGCCCGGGAGCCTACGAGCAGTACTTC. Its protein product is CASSPYSPGAYEQYF.